This T cell receptor beta chain was found in a study of T cell repertoires in cytomegalovirus infection (dated by TCRdb to 2018 to 2020). About the full investigation: The peptide stimulations were aimed at well-studied HLA-B-restricted epitopes as well as recently identified HLA-C-restricted CMV epitopes, whose presentation resists viral immunomodulation. Because public TCR beta signatures pointed to carriage of CMV infection together with the matching HLA type, the HLA type of each donor mattered for the analysis.

As encoded in the germline V gene, CDR1 is MNHEY while CDR2 is SVGAGI. V ends up 3 bases short and J 2 bases short, with an unmatched junction base count of 9. From cysteine to phenylalanine, the CDR3 is 16 amino acids long. Here the CDR3 DNA is all that survives: 48 bases in frame from base 1. This clonotype was observed a handful of times. There is no known antigen for this receptor. No much larger clonotype is one base removed from it; base qualities were not supplied. The sample's treatment or condition label, in plain terms: in vitro stimulation with specific CMV peptide epitopes to enrich CMV-specific T cells. The data were produced on an Illumina HiSeq 1500. TCRdb passed the public sequencing reads through fastp at Q25 and MiXCR, retaining productive beta sequences. All rows with the same CDR3 protein become a single entry with the most common DNA and genes. Here the sample has some 940,000 distinct CDR3 sequences; 31% occur a single time. The top ten clonotypes cover roughly 13% of the sample.

Study-wide findings and limitations: Cumulative frequency of public TCR beta family members discriminated carriers of CMV infection plus the relevant HLA type in this cohort and an independent roughly 350-donor cohort. The ex vivo response was dominated by HLA-C-restricted CMV-specific TCR beta clonotypes, which also provided the single most frequent clonotype in two of eight donors.

The TCR was taken from a human donor in good health (CMV status not recorded). Some clones in this sample may be carry-over from other donors' samples. This chain is built from TRBV6-5 and TRBJ1-2; 7 of the junction bases match TRBD1. The sample here was cultured CD8+ T cells from PBMCs, taken from culture after CMV antigen stimulation. The DNA is TGTGCCAGCAGTTATTTGGGACAGTCCCTGAACTATGGCTACACCTTC. This codes for CASSYLGQSLNYGYTF.